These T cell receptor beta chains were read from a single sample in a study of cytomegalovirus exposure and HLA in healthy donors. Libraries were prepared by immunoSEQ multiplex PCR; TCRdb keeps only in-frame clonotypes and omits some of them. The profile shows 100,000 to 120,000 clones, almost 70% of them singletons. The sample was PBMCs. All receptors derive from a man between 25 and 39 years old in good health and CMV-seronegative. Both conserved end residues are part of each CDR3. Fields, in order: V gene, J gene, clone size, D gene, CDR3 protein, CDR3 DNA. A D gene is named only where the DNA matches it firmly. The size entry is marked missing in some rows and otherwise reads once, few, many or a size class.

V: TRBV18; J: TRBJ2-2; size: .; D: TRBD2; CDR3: CASSPRPKLAGNTGELFF; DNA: TGTGCCAGCTCACCACGTCCCAAACTAGCGGGGAACACCGGGGAGCTGTTTTTT
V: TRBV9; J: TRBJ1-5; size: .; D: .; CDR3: CASSGQGEQPQHF; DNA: TGTGCCAGCAGCGGACAAGGGGAACAGCCCCAGCATTTT
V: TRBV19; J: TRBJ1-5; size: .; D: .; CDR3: CASNPWGGWNSNQPQHF; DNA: TGTGCCAGTAACCCTTGGGGGGGATGGAATAGCAATCAGCCCCAGCATTTT
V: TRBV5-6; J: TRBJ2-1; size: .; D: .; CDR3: CASSLDRLVSYEQFF; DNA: TGTGCCAGCAGCTTAGACAGGTTGGTTTCATATGAGCAGTTCTTC
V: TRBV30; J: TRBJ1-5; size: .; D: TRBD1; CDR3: CACSDRGGQPQHF; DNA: TGTGCCTGCTCGGACAGGGGAGGTCAGCCCCAGCATTTT
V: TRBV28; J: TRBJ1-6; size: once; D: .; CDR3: CASSFNSRLHF; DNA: TGTGCCAGCAGTTTCAACAGCCGGCTCCACTTT
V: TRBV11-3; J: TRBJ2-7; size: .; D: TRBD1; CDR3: CASSFGTGGDYEQYF; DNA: TGTGCCAGCAGCTTTGGGACAGGGGGTGATTACGAGCAGTACTTC
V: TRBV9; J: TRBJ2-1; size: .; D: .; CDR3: CASSEGQGGYNEQFF; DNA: TGTGCCAGCAGCGAGGGCCAAGGAGGCTACAATGAGCAGTTCTTC
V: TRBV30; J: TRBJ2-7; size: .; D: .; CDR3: CAFGTHEQYF; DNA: TGTGCCTTCGGGACACACGAGCAGTACTTC
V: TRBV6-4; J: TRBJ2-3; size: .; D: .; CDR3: CASSDGPSSTDTQYF; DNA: TGTGCCAGCAGTGACGGCCCCTCTAGCACAGATACGCAGTATTTT